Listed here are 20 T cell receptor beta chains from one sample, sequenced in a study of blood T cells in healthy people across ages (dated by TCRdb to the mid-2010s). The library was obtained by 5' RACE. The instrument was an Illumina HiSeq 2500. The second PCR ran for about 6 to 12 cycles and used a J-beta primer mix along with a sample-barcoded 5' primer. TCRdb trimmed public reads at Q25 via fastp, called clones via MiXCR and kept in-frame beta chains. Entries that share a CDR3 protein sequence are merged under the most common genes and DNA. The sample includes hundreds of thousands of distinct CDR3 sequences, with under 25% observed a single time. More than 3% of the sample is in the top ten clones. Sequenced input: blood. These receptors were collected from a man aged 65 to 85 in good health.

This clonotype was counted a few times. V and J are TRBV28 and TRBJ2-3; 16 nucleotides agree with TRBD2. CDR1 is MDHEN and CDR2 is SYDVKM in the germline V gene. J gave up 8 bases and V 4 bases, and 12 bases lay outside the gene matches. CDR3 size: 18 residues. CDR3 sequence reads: CASSSSGTSGRAAGTQYF. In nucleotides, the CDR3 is TGTGCCAGCAGTTCATCCGGGACTAGCGGGAGGGCGGCAGGTACGCAGTATTTT.

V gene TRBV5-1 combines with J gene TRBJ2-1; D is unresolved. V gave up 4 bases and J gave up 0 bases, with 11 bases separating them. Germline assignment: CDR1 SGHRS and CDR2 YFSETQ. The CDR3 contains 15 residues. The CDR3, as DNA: TGCGCCAGCAGCACAGACTCCCGCTCCTACAATGAGCAGTTCTTC. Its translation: CASSTDSRSYNEQFF.

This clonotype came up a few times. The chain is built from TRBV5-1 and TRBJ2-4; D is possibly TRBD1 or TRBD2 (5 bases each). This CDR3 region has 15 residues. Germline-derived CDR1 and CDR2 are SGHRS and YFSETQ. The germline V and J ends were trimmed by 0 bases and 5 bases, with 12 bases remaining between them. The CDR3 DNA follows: TGCGCCAGCAGCTTGGATGGGGGAGCGGAAAACATTCAGTACTTC. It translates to CASSLDGGAENIQYF.

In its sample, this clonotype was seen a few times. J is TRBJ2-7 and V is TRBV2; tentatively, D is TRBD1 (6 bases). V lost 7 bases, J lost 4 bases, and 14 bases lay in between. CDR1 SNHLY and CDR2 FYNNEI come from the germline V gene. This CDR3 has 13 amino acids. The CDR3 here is CASKSGTTYEQYF. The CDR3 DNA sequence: TGTGCCAGCAAATCCGGGACAACGTACGAGCAGTACTTC.

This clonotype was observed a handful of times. CDR3 protein: CASWLAASTDTQYF. DNA of the CDR3: TGTGCCAGTTGGTTAGCAGCTAGCACAGATACGCAGTATTTT. V usage is TRBV6-2 or TRBV6-3 and J usage is TRBJ2-3; D not certain. Germline V CDR1 and CDR2: MNHEY, SVGEGT. Trimming took 9 bases from V and 0 from J, leaving 13 bases between them. CDR3 length: 14 residues.

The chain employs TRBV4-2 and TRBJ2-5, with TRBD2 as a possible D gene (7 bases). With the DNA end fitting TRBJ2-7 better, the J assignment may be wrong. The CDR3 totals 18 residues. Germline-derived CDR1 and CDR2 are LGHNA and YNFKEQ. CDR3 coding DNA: TGTGCCAGCAGCCAAGAGTTGGTGGGAGGGAGGGGGGCCTACGAGCAGTACTTC. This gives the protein CASSQELVGGRGAYEQYF.

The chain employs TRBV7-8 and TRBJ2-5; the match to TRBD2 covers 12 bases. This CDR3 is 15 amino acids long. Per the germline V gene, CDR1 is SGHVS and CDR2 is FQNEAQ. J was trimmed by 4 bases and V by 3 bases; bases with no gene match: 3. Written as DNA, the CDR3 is TGTGCCAGCAGCTTCCTAGCGGGAGGGCTAGAGACCCAGTACTTC. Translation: CASSFLAGGLETQYF.

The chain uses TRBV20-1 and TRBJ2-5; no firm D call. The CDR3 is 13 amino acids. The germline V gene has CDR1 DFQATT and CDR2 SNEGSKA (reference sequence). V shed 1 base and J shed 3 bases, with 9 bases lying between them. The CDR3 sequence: CSARGSEKETQYF. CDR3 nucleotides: TGCAGTGCTAGAGGAAGCGAGAAAGAGACCCAGTACTTC.

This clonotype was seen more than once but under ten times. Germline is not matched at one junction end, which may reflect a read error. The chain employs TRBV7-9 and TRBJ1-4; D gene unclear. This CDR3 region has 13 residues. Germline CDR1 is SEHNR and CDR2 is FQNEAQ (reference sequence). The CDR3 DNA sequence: TGTGCCAGCAACTTAGTGGTGAATGAAAAACTGTTTTTT. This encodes CASNLVVNEKLFF.

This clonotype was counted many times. CDR3 sequence reads: CSADKGQGEETQYF. The CDR3, as DNA: TGCAGCGCTGATAAGGGACAGGGTGAAGAGACCCAGTACTTC. The chain links TRBV29-1 to TRBJ2-5; 9 nucleotides align to TRBD1. Germline CDR1 SQVTM, CDR2 ANQGSEA. J lost 3 bases, V lost 7 bases, and 9 bases had no gene match. The CDR3 has 14 amino acids.

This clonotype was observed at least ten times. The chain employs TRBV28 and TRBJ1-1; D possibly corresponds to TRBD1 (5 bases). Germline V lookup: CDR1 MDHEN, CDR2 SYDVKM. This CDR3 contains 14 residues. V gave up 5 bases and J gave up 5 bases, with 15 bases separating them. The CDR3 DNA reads TGTGCCAGCAGTGGAGGGGCCCTGGGGACTGAAGCTTTCTTT. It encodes CASSGGALGTEAFF.

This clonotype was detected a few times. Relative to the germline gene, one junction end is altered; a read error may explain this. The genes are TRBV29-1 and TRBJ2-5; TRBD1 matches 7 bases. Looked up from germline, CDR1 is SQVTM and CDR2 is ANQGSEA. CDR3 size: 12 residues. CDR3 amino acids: CSVRQGQEAQYF. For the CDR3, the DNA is TGCAGCGTTCGACAGGGACAAGAGGCCCAGTACTTC.

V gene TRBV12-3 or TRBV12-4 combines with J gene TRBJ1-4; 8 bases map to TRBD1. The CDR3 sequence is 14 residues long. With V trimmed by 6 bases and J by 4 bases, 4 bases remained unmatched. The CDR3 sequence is CASSQGANNEKLFF. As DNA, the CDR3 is TGTGCCAGCAGCCAGGGGGCTAATAATGAAAAACTGTTTTTT.

The CDR3 coding sequence is TGCGCCAGCAGTGAGGGACGAACAGGGGTAGCGTACGAGCAGTACTTC. Its protein product is CASSEGRTGVAYEQYF. The J gene is TRBJ2-7, the V gene TRBV10-2; 7 bases match TRBD1. The CDR3 extends over 16 amino acids. V shed 2 bases and J 4 bases; nucleotides not matched to a gene: 11. CDR1 is WSHSY, CDR2 SAAADI, per germline.

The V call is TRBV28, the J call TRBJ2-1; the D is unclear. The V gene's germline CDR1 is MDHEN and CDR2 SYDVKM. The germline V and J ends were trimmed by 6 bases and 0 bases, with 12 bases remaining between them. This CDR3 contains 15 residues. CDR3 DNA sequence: TGTGCCAGCAGAGCCCCACGACCCTCCTACAATGAGCAGTTCTTC. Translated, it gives CASRAPRPSYNEQFF.

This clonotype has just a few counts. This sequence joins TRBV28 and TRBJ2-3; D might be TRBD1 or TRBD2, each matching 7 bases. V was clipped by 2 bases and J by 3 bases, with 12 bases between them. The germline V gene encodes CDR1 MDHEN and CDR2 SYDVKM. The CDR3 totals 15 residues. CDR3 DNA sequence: TGTGCCAGCAGTTTAGCCCAGGGGGGGACAGATACGCAGTATTTT. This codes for CASSLAQGGTDTQYF.

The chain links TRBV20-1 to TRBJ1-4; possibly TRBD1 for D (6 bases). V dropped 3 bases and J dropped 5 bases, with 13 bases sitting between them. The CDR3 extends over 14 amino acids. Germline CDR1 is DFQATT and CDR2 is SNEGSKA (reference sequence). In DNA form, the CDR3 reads TGCAGTGCTAGTATGCAGGGGCGGAATGAAAAACTGTTTTTT. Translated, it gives CSASMQGRNEKLFF.

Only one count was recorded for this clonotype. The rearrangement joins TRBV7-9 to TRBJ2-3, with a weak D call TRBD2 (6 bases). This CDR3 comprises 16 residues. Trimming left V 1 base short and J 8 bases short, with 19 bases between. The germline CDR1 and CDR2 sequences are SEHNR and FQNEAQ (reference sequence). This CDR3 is CASSLGIGTSHGTQYF. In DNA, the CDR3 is TGTGCCAGCAGCTTAGGAATTGGGACTTCACACGGTACGCAGTATTTT.

This CDR3 is CASWNRLSPQETQYF. CDR3 nucleotide sequence: TGCGCCAGCTGGAACAGGTTAAGTCCACAAGAGACCCAGTACTTC. The chain is built from TRBV5-1 and TRBJ2-5, with a tentative D call TRBD1 (5 bases). The V gene's germline CDR1 is SGHRS and CDR2 YFSETQ. V lost 7 bases and J 2 bases, leaving 18 bases between the germline ends. CDR3 size: 15 residues.

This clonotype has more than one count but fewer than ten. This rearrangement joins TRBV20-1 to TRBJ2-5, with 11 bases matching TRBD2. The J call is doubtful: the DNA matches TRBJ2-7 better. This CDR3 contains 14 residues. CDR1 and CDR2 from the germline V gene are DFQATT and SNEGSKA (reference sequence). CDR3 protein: CSASQGTSGYEQYF. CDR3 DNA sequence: TGCAGTGCTAGTCAGGGGACTAGCGGCTACGAGCAGTACTTC.